These 8 T cell receptor beta chains share one sample of origin, sequenced in a study of OX40 agonist ivuxolimab in advanced cancers. The table came from immunoSEQ multiplex PCR; TCRdb's copy has only in-frame clones and leaves some out. This table has roughly 75,000 clones, approximately 90% appearing once. The input for sequencing was CD4+ or CD8+ T cells sorted from blood, taken in a trial of the OX40 agonist ivuxolimab. The receptor set was obtained from an adult with an advanced solid tumor such as melanoma, head and neck, liver or kidney cancer.

This clone was found once. V usage is TRBV9 and J usage is TRBJ2-1; TRBD1 aligns across 7 bases. This CDR3 is built from 16 residues. The germline V gene has CDR1 SGDLS and CDR2 YYNGEE. V dropped 4 bases and J dropped 5; count of bases not matched to a gene: 12. The CDR3 loop reads CASSPNKGTADNEQFF. For the CDR3, the DNA is TGTGCCAGCAGCCCCAATAAGGGGACAGCTGACAATGAGCAGTTCTTC.

The chain employs TRBV18 and TRBJ1-5, with TRBD1 as a possible D gene (5 bases). The CDR3 is made up of 15 amino acids. From germline, CDR1 is KGHSH and CDR2 LQKENI. The V end was cut by 5 bases, the J end by 3 bases, with 14 bases between. CDR3 amino acids: CASSAIQGDNQPQHF. CDR3 bases: TGTGCCAGCTCAGCTATTCAAGGGGACAATCAGCCCCAGCATTTT.

The V call is TRBV9, the J call TRBJ2-1, with 9 bases that match TRBD2. The CDR3 is made up of 16 amino acids. Looked up from germline, CDR1 is SGDLS and CDR2 is YYNGEE. The V gene end was trimmed by 2 bases and the J gene end by 9 bases; junction bases not matched to a gene: 12. The CDR3 nucleotides are TGTGCCAGCAGCGTTGAAGGGCGAGCGGGGGGTCGTGAGCAGTTCTTC. Its translation is CASSVEGRAGGREQFF.

The chain recombines TRBV19 with TRBJ1-4; perhaps TRBD1 as D (6 bases). The germline V gene encodes CDR1 LNHDA and CDR2 SQIVND (reference sequence). CDR3 length: 16 amino acids. V was clipped by 4 bases and J by 3 bases, with 15 bases between them. CDR3 amino acids: CASSSTGHAANEKLFF. CDR3 nucleotide sequence: TGTGCCAGTAGTAGCACAGGGCATGCAGCTAATGAAAAACTGTTTTTT.

This chain uses TRBV30 with TRBJ1-2, with D maybe TRBD1 (5 bases). This CDR3 is built from 12 residues. Per germline, CDR1 GTSNPN and CDR2 SVGIG (reference sequence). V lost 0 bases to trimming and J lost 4 bases, with 6 bases between them. CDR3 residues: CAWSVGTYGYTF. CDR3 nucleotides: TGTGCCTGGAGTGTGGGGACCTATGGCTACACCTTC.

V and J are TRBV2 and TRBJ1-2; D is uncertain. This CDR3 has 14 amino acids. Trimming stripped 6 bases from V and 4 bases from J, with 15 bases between. The germline V gene encodes CDR1 SNHLY and CDR2 FYNNEI. The CDR3 nucleotides are TGTGCCAGCAGGATTATCATGGGTACCTATGGCTACACCTTC. Protein sequence: CASRIIMGTYGYTF.

This clone occurred once. The chain uses TRBV19 and TRBJ2-5, with 12 nucleotides matching TRBD2. V shed 6 bases and J 4 bases; nucleotides not matched to a gene: 6. The CDR3 covers 15 residues. Per germline, CDR1 LNHDA and CDR2 SQIVND (reference sequence). The CDR3, as DNA: TGTGCCAGTAGGACTAGCGGGGGCCTCGGAGAGACCCAGTACTTC. The encoded protein is CASRTSGGLGETQYF.

The gene calls are TRBV5-6 and TRBJ1-4; tentatively, D is TRBD1 (5 bases). The CDR3 consists of 15 residues. The germline CDR1 and CDR2 sequences are SGHDT and YYEEEE. V was cut by 4 bases and J by 8 bases, with 18 bases left in between. The CDR3, as DNA: TGTGCCAGCAGCCTGGGTGGCATGGGGGGAGAAAAACTGTTTTTT. Translated: CASSLGGMGGEKLFF.